This is a list of T cell receptor beta chains from one sample in a study of post-analysis software for immune sequencing data. MiXCR was run by TCRdb on the PCR reads, yielding one entry per CDR3 protein. The sample records fewer than 900,000 distinct CDR3 sequences, under 60% being singletons. Sequenced input: blood. The receptors stem from a girl aged 5-17 years with multiple sclerosis. Each CDR3 is given with its conserved first and last residue. Clone size is not always given. Where it is, it says once, few, many or a class for expanded clones.

V gene,clone size,J gene,CDR3 protein
TRBV7-2,NA,TRBJ2-5,CASSGRLAGGQETQYF
TRBV12-5,NA,TRBJ2-5,CASGINPGLAGGPWFYNEQYF
TRBV28,NA,TRBJ2-3,CASKQAPGPYEKAQYF
TRBV7-2,NA,TRBJ1-2,CASSPVGAGQLPPYTF
TRBV7-9,NA,TRBJ2-7,CASSPASGRPYEQYF
TRBV20-1,NA,TRBJ2-4,CSVRSIKQYF
TRBV5-1,NA,TRBJ2-1,CASSTLTGTAYNEQFF
TRBV6-1,NA,TRBJ1-1,CASSGLLIAFF
TRBV5-1,NA,TRBJ1-2,CASSLARGPPNYGYTF
TRBV12-3/TRBV12-4,NA,TRBJ2-3,CASSTGGLVETDVEYF
TRBV7-8,NA,NA,CASSTRDATVETQYF
TRBV5-1,few,TRBJ2-7,CASSLLDRAYEQYF
TRBV7-6,NA,NA,CASSHPGGSEVSNEQYF
TRBV18,NA,TRBJ2-1,CASSPGEEQFF
TRBV4-3,few,TRBJ2-1,CASSQSGYNEQFF
TRBV20-1,few,TRBJ1-5,CSASQGGQPQHF
TRBV4-3,NA,TRBJ2-3,CASSQTSGRSLDTQYF
TRBV27,few,TRBJ2-5,CASSLRRDETQYF
TRBV30,few,TRBJ1-4,CAWRPGQLNEKLFF
TRBV29-1,NA,TRBJ2-1,CSVEPRGVTYNEQFF
TRBV3-1,few,TRBJ2-2,CASSPGQGITGEPFF
TRBV6-5,NA,TRBJ2-7,CASSYSNLSGSKTGEQYF
TRBV20-1,NA,TRBJ1-2,CSANSGTGQWGYTF
TRBV7-9,NA,TRBJ2-3,CASSSPPPGDPTDTQYF
TRBV15,NA,TRBJ2-2,CATSPPNGAGELFF
TRBV7-8,few,TRBJ1-2,CASSQAEQGAQGYTF
TRBV4-3,many,TRBJ2-1,CASSQDNGRESEQFF
TRBV12-3/TRBV12-4,NA,TRBJ2-3,CASSSSGTGITDTQYF
TRBV7-2,NA,TRBJ2-1,CASSLAGTSKYNEQFF
TRBV28,few,TRBJ2-5,CASSLYRSHKTQYF
TRBV29-1,few,TRBJ2-1,CSVQREGQGEQFF
TRBV12-3/TRBV12-4,many,TRBJ2-7,CASSPHSYEQYF
TRBV4-2,NA,TRBJ2-3,CASSQERGFELDFSARDTQYF
TRBV7-2,NA,TRBJ2-1,CASSLAFLAGVNEQFF
TRBV5-5,NA,TRBJ2-3,CASSLERGGVDTQYF
TRBV7-3,NA,TRBJ2-7,CASSRGLGYEQYF
TRBV6-6,once,TRBJ2-3,CASSFSTGSTDTQYF
TRBV4-2,NA,TRBJ2-7,CASSHVGLAGASYEQYF
TRBV9,NA,TRBJ2-3,CASSVDTSSADTQYF